This entry describes one T cell receptor (beta chain). Antigen specificity is unknown. This sample was included in a study of cytomegalovirus exposure and HLA in healthy donors. Study at large: Drawn from HLA-typed donors, about 82 million unique TCRs were held in an early data release. Study-level results: Presence/absence analyses assumed roughly uniform sequencing depth across donors. Compared with the approximately 680-donor mean, an Asian-associated ancestry cluster reportedly had fewer N-insertions, according to a later analysis.

Trimming pared 3 bases from V and 8 bases from J, leaving 13 bases between. The CDR3 runs to 13 residues. Germline CDR1 and CDR2: MNHNS and SASEGT. The PCR contained 60 Vbeta and 13 Jbeta primers. Clones were read by immunoSEQ multiplex PCR, and TCRdb kept only the in-frame ones, dropping some. The sample shows 100,000 to 150,000 clones, 75% to 90% of them seen only once. The receptor's source is a man under 40 in good health and CMV-seropositive. The sequenced sample was PBMCs. This rearrangement joins TRBV6-1 to TRBJ1-2, with D hard to call. The CDR3 loop reads CASSEETLGGYTF. In DNA form, the CDR3 reads TGTGCCAGCAGTGAGGAAACACTAGGAGGCTACACCTTC.